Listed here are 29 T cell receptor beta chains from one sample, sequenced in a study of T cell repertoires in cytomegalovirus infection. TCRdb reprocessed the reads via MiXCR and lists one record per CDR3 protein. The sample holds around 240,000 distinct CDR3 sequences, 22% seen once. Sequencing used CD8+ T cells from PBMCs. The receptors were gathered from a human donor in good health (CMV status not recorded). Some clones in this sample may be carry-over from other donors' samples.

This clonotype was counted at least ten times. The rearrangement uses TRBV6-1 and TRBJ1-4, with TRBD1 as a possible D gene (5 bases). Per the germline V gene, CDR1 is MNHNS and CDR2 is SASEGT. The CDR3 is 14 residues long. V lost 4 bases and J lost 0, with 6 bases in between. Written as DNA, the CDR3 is TGTGCCAGCAGTGGAGGGGCAACTAATGAAAAACTGTTTTTT. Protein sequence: CASSGGATNEKLFF.

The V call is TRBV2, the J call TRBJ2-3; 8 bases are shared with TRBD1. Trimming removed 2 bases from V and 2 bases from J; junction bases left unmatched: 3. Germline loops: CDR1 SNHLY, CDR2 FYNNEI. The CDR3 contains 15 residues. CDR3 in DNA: TGTGCCAGCAGTGAAACAGGGGGTTACACAGATACGCAGTATTTT. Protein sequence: CASSETGGYTDTQYF.

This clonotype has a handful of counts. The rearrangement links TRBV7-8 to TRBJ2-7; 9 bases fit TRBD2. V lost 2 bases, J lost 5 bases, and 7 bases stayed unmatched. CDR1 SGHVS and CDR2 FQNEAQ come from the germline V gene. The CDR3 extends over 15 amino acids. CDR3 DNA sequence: TGTGCCAGCAGCTTACCCGGCGGGGGGGCCGACGAGCAGTACTTC. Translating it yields CASSLPGGGADEQYF.

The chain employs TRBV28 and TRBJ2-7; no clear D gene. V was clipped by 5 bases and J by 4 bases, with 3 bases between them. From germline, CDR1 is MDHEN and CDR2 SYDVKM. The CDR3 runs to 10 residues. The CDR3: CASSRYEQYF. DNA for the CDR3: TGTGCCAGCAGTAGGTACGAGCAGTACTTC.

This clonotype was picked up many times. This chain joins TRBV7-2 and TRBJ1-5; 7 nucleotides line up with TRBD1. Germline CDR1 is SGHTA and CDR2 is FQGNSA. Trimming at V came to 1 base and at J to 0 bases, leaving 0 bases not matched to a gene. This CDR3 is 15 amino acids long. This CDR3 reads CASSLGQGSNQPQHF. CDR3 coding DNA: TGTGCCAGCAGCTTAGGACAGGGTAGCAATCAGCCCCAGCATTTT.

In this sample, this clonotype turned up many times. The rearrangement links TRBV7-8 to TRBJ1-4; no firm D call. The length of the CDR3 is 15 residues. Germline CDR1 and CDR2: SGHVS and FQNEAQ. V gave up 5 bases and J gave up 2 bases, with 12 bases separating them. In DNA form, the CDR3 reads TGTGCCAGCAGCGGCCCTGGAGGGACTAATGAAAAACTGTTTTTT. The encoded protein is CASSGPGGTNEKLFF.

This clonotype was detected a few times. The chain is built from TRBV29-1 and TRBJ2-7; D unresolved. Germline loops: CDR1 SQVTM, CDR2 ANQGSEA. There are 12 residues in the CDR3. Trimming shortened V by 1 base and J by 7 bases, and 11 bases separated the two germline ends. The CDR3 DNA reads TGCAGCGTTGAAGCCGAGCACGGGGAGCAGTACTTC. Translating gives CSVEAEHGEQYF.

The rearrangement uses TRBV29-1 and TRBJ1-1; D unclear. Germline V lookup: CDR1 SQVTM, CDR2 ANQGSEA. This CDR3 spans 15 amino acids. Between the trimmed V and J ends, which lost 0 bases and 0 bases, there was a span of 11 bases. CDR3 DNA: TGCAGCGTTGAAGATCCCCTTACACTGAACACTGAAGCTTTCTTT. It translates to CSVEDPLTLNTEAFF.

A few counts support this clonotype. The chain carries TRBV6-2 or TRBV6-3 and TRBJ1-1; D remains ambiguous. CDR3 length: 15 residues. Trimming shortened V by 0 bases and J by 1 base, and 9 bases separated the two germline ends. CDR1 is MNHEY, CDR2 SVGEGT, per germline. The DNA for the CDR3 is TGTGCCAGCAGTTACTCGGGAGTGGCGAACACTGAAGCTTTCTTT. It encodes CASSYSGVANTEAFF.

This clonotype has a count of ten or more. CDR3 sequence: CATLGQLGANVLTF. The DNA for the CDR3 is TGTGCCACTCTGGGGCAGCTCGGGGCCAACGTCCTGACTTTC. The chain recombines TRBV28 with TRBJ2-6; a weak D match, TRBD1 (5 bases). This CDR3 has 14 amino acids. Trimming removed 10 bases at V and 4 bases at J, with 14 bases between. Germline V gene sequence: CDR1 MDHEN, CDR2 SYDVKM.

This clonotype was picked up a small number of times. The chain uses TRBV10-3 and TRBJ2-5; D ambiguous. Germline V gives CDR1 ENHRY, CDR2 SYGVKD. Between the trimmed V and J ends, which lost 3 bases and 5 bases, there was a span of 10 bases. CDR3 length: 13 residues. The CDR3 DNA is TGTGCCATCAGTGATCAAATTGGCGAGACCCAGTACTTC. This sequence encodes CAISDQIGETQYF.

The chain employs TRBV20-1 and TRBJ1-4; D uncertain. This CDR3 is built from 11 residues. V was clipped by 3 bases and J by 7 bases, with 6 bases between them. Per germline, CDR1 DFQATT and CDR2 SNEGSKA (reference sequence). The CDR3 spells CSARDVEKLFF. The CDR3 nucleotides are TGCAGTGCTAGGGACGTTGAAAAACTGTTTTTT.

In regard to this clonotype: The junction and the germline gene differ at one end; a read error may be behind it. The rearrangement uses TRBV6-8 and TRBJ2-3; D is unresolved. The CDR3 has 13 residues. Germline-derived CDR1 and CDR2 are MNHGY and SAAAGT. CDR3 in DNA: TGTGCCAACAGTTACACCAACACAGATACGCAGTATTTT. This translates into CANSYTNTDTQYF.

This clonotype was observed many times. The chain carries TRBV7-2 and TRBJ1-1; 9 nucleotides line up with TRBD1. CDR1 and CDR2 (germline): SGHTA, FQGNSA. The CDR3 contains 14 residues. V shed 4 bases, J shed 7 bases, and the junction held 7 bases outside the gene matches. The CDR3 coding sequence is TGTGCCAGCAGCTCCGGGACAGGGACGGGTGAAGCTTTCTTT. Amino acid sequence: CASSSGTGTGEAFF.

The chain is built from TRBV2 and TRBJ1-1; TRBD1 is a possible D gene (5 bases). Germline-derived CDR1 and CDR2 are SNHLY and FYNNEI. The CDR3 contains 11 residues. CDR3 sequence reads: CAVQGGTEAFF. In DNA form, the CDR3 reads TGTGCTGTCCAGGGAGGCACTGAAGCTTTCTTT.

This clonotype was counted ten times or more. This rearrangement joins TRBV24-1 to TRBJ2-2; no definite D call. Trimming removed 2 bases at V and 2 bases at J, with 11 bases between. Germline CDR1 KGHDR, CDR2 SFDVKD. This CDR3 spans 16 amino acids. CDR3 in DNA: TGTGCCACCAGTGATTCCACCCGCGCTAACACCGGGGAGCTGTTTTTT. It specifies CATSDSTRANTGELFF.

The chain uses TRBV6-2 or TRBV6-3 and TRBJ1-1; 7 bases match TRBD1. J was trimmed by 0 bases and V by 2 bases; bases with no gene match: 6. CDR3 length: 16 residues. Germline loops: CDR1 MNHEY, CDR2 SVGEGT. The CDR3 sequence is CASSYSEGQMNTEAFF. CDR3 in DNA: TGTGCCAGCAGTTACAGCGAGGGACAGATGAACACTGAAGCTTTCTTT.

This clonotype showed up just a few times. DNA of the CDR3: TGTGCCAGCAGCCGTCCCCTTTTCAATGAGCAGTTCTTC. Translating it yields CASSRPLFNEQFF. This chain uses TRBV7-9 with TRBJ2-1; D is ambiguous. This CDR3 is 13 amino acids long. The germline V and J ends were trimmed by 5 bases and 6 bases, with 11 bases remaining between them. The germline CDR1 and CDR2 sequences are SEHNR and FQNEAQ (reference sequence).

The CDR3 DNA follows: TGTGCCAGCAGCCCCGATGGGGGGGCGGGTCAGCCCCAGCATTTT. Its protein is CASSPDGGAGQPQHF. J is TRBJ1-5 and V is TRBV9; possibly TRBD1 for D (6 bases). The V gene's germline CDR1 is SGDLS and CDR2 YYNGEE. This CDR3 region has 15 residues. V lost 4 bases and J 6 bases, leaving 17 bases between the germline ends. Using reference TRBV9 and TRBJ1-5 for the parts outside the CDR3, the full variable domain is DSGVTQTPKHLITATGQRVTLRCSPRSGDLSVYWYQQSLDQGLQFLIQYYNGEERAKGNILERFSAQQFPDLHSELNLSSLELGDSALYFCASSPDGGAGQPQHFGDGTRLSIL.

CDR3 DNA: TGCAGCGTTTTTGTCACCGGGGAGCTGTTTTTT. As protein: CSVFVTGELFF. The chain uses TRBV29-1 and TRBJ2-2; D gene uncertain. Germline V CDR1 and CDR2: SQVTM, ANQGSEA. Trimming stripped 5 bases from V and 4 bases from J, with 5 bases between. CDR3 length equals 11 residues.

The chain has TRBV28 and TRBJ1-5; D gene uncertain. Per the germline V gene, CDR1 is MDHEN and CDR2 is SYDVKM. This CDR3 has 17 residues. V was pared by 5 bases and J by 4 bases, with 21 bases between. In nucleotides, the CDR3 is TGTGCCAGCAGTACTACAAATGTACAGTTCTTAAATCAGCCCCAGCATTTT. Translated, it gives CASSTTNVQFLNQPQHF.

The CDR3 is CASSLGFEGEQGNIQYF. The CDR3 coding sequence is TGTGCCAGCAGTCTAGGGTTCGAGGGTGAGCAAGGGAACATTCAGTACTTC. The chain combines TRBV28 with TRBJ2-4, with TRBD2 as a possible D gene (5 bases). The CDR3 runs 17 residues. CDR1 is MDHEN and CDR2 is SYDVKM in the germline V gene. Trimming shortened V by 5 bases and J by 7 bases, and 24 bases separated the two germline ends.

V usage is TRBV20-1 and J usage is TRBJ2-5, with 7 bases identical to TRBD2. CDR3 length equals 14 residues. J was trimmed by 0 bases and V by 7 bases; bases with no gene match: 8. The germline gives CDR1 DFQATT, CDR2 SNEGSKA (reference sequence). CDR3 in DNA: TGCAGTGTCAAAAGCGGGGAGTACCAAGAGACCCAGTACTTC. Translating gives CSVKSGEYQETQYF.

The CDR3 sequence is CASSGQGLTEAFF. As DNA, the CDR3 is TGTGCCAGCAGTGGGCAGGGGTTAACTGAAGCTTTCTTT. V and J are TRBV2 and TRBJ1-1; possible D gene TRBD1, 6 bases. V lost 4 bases to trimming and J lost 5 bases, with 11 bases between them. The CDR3 is made up of 13 amino acids. Germline V gene sequence: CDR1 SNHLY, CDR2 FYNNEI.

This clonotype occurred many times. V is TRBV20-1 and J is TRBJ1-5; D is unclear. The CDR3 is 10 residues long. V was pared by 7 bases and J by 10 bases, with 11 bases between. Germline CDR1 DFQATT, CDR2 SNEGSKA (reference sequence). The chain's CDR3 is CSDDQFPQHF. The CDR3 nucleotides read TGCAGTGACGACCAATTTCCCCAGCATTTT.

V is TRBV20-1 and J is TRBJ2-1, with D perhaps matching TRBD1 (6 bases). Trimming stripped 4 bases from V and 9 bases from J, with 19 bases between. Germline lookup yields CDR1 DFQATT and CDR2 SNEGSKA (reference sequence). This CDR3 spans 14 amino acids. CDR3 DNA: TGCAGTGCTAAACCAGGGACACCATTTAGTGAGCAGTTCTTC. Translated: CSAKPGTPFSEQFF.

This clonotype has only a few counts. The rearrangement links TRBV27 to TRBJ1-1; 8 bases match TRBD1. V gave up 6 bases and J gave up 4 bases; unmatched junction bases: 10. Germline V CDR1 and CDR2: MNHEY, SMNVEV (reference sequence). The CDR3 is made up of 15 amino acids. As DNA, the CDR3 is TGTGCCAGCAGAATAGAACCGGGACAGGTCACTGAAGCTTTCTTT. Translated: CASRIEPGQVTEAFF.

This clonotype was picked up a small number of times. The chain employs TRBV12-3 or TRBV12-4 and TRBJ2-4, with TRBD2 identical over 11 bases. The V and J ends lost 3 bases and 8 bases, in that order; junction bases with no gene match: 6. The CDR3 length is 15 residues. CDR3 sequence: CASSFLTSGVHIQYF. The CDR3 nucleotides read TGTGCCAGCAGTTTCTTGACTAGCGGGGTGCACATTCAGTACTTC.

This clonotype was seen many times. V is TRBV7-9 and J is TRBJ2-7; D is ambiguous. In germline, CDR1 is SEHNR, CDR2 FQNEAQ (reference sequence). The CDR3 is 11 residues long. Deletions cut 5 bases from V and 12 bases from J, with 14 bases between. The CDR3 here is CASSKGLRGYF. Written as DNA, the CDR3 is TGTGCCAGCAGCAAGGGCCTTCGAGGGTACTTC.